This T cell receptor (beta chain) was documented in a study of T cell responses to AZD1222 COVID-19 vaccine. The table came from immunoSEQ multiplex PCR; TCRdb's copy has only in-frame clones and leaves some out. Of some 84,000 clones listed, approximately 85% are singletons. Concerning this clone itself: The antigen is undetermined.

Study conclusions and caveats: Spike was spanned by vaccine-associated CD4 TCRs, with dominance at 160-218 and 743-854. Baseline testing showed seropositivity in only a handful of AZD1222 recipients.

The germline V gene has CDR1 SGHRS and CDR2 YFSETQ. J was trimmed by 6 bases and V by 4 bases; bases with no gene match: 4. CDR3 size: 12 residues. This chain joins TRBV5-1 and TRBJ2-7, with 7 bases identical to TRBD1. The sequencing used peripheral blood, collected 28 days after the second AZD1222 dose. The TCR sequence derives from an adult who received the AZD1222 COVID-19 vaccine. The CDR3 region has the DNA TGCGCCAGCAGCGAACCAGGGGGCGAGCAGTACGTC. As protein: CASSEPGGEQYV.